The 27 T cell receptor beta chains reported below all come from one sample, sequenced in a study of post-analysis software for immune sequencing data. General study findings and limits: Roughly five TRBV segments appeared more often in patients than in controls, and TRBV5-6, TRBV5-1 and TRBV20-1 were among these.

These receptors have no identified antigens. Researchers reported that TCR beta cDNA libraries carried unique molecular identifiers. Each CDR3 protein is one row after TCRdb ran MiXCR on the PCR reads. This sample has hundreds of thousands of distinct CDR3 sequences, with around 40% found just once. Input material: blood. These receptor sequences come from a girl aged 10 to 17 with multiple sclerosis.

The chain recombines TRBV5-1 with TRBJ2-5; unclear D gene. The end of the DNA fits TRBJ2-7 better, so the J call may be wrong. The CDR3 is made up of 13 amino acids. Per the germline V gene, CDR1 is SGHRS and CDR2 is YFSETQ. The CDR3 is CASSLEAAYEQYF. As DNA, the CDR3 is TGCGCCAGCAGCTTGGAGGCGGCTTACGAGCAGTACTTC.

This clonotype was seen a few times. V usage is TRBV11-2 and J usage is TRBJ2-4; D gene uncertain. Trimming took off 0 bases at V and 6 bases at J, with 12 bases between the two ends. CDR3 length equals 15 residues. Germline assignment: CDR1 SGHAT and CDR2 FQNNGV. CDR3: CASSLDSPRPNIQYF. The DNA for the CDR3 is TGTGCCAGCAGCTTAGACAGCCCGCGGCCAAACATTCAGTACTTC.

This chain joins TRBV4-1 and TRBJ2-7, with D unclear. From germline, CDR1 is MGHRA and CDR2 YSYEKL. The ends were cut back, 4 bases at V and 6 bases at J, with 16 bases in the middle. This CDR3 region has 14 residues. The CDR3 nucleotides read TGCGCCAGCAGCCCGGGTAGGGAAGTCGGCGAGCAGTACTTC. This encodes CASSPGREVGEQYF.

J is TRBJ1-5 and V is TRBV12-3 or TRBV12-4; the D gene is possibly TRBD1 (5 bases). The ends were cut back, 4 bases at V and 0 bases at J, with 16 bases in the middle. The CDR3 has 17 amino acids. The CDR3 nucleotides read TGTGCCAGCAGTTCCCCGGCAGGGACTTATAGCAATCAGCCCCAGCATTTT. This translates into CASSSPAGTYSNQPQHF.

The chain couples TRBV6-5 to TRBJ2-5; the match to TRBD2 covers 8 bases. J lost 11 bases, V lost 3 bases, and 11 bases had no gene match. This CDR3 region has 14 residues. CDR1 is MNHEY and CDR2 is SVGAGI in the germline V gene. Here the CDR3 reads CASSYGTRSNEQYF. As DNA, the CDR3 is TGTGCCAGCAGTTATGGGACTAGGAGCAATGAGCAGTACTTC.

The chain has TRBV4-1 and TRBJ2-7; 7 nucleotides line up with TRBD2. The germline V gene has CDR1 MGHRA and CDR2 YSYEKL. The CDR3 has 15 amino acids. The junction had 12 bases not matched to a gene; V was cut back by 5 bases and J by 5 bases. The CDR3 loop reads CASSYPGTKWDEQYF. The CDR3 nucleotides read TGCGCCAGCAGCTACCCGGGGACTAAGTGGGACGAGCAGTACTTC.

The sample holds a few counts of this clonotype. The chain uses TRBV20-1 and TRBJ2-5; possibly TRBD1 or TRBD2 for D (6 bases each). V was cut by 6 bases and J by 2 bases, with 16 bases left in between. The germline V gene encodes CDR1 DFQATT and CDR2 SNEGSKA (reference sequence). CDR3 length: 14 residues. The DNA for the CDR3 is TGCAGTGCCTTCCCGGGGGCGCGGCAAGAGACCCAGTACTTC. Its protein is CSAFPGARQETQYF.

The V gene is TRBV7-8, the J gene TRBJ2-5; D gene unclear. Germline V gene lookup returns CDR1 SGHVS and CDR2 FQNEAQ. V gave up 0 bases and J gave up 5 bases, with 7 bases separating them. The CDR3 spans 13 residues. CDR3 coding DNA: TGTGCCAGCAGCTTAGCCCATCGGGAGACCCAGTACTTC. It encodes CASSLAHRETQYF. The variable domain in full, with the rest retrieved from reference TRBV7-8 and TRBJ2-5, is GAGVSQSPRYKVAKRGQDVALRCDPISGHVSLFWYQQALGQGPEFLTYFQNEAQLDKSGLPSDRFFAERPEGSVSTLKIQRTQQEDSAVYLCASSLAHRETQYFGPGTRLLVL.

The rearrangement joins TRBV5-1 to TRBJ2-1; a possible D gene is TRBD1 (6 bases). The closer fit of TRBJ2-7 to the DNA end suggests the J call may be wrong. Germline V lookup: CDR1 SGHRS, CDR2 YFSETQ. The CDR3 totals 15 residues. The CDR3 DNA is TGCGCCAGCAGCCCCGAGTGGGACATCACCTACGAGCAGTACTTC. Its translation is CASSPEWDITYEQYF.

The gene calls are TRBV2 and TRBJ1-2, with 7 nucleotides matching TRBD1. The junction had 10 bases not matched to a gene; V was cut back by 7 bases and J by 8 bases. This CDR3 has 13 amino acids. Germline-derived CDR1 and CDR2 are SNHLY and FYNNEI. The CDR3 sequence is CASILDRNPGYTF. In DNA, the CDR3 is TGTGCCAGCATACTGGACAGGAATCCCGGCTACACCTTC. The full variable domain, completed using reference TRBV2 and TRBJ1-2, is EPEVTQTPSHQVTQMGQEVILRCVPISNHLYFYWYRQILGQKVEFLVSFYNNEISEKSEIFDDQFSVERPDGSNFTLKIRSTKLEDSAMYFCASILDRNPGYTFGSGTRLTVV.

The chain couples TRBV24-1 to TRBJ2-1, with D unresolved. The CDR3 has 14 residues. Between the trimmed V and J ends, which lost 4 bases and 4 bases, there was a span of 10 bases. CDR1 and CDR2 (germline): KGHDR, SFDVKD. The CDR3, as DNA: TGTGCCACCAGTGACACTTCGCGATACAATGAGCAGTTCTTC. Translated, it gives CATSDTSRYNEQFF.

This clonotype turned up a few times. The J gene is TRBJ2-1, the V gene TRBV4-2; 10 positions match TRBD2. This CDR3 comprises 17 residues. J was trimmed by 5 bases and V by 0 bases; bases with no gene match: 7. Germline V CDR1 and CDR2: LGHNA, YNFKEQ. The CDR3 coding sequence is TGTGCCAGCAGCCAAGACCAGCGGGGGGGTTTCGACAATGAGCAGTTCTTC. It codes for CASSQDQRGGFDNEQFF.

V usage is TRBV29-1 and J usage is TRBJ2-5; D not certain. Trimming took off 2 bases at V and 5 bases at J, with 12 bases between the two ends. This CDR3 spans 13 amino acids. In germline, CDR1 is SQVTM, CDR2 ANQGSEA. The CDR3 here is CSVEHGRWETQYF. The CDR3 coding sequence is TGCAGCGTTGAACACGGCAGATGGGAGACCCAGTACTTC.

The rearrangement links TRBV5-1 to TRBJ2-7, with D perhaps TRBD1 or TRBD2 (5 bases each). CDR1 is SGHRS, CDR2 YFSETQ, per germline. V lost 0 bases, J lost 2 bases, and 12 bases lay in between. The CDR3 runs 15 residues. The DNA for the CDR3 is TGCGCCAGCAGCTTGGCGGGACGGGTTACCTACGAGCAGTACTTC. This translates into CASSLAGRVTYEQYF.

The chain recombines TRBV12-3 or TRBV12-4 with TRBJ2-1, with D uncertain. This CDR3 region has 13 residues. V was trimmed by 7 bases and J by 12 bases, leaving 19 bases between them. The CDR3 spells CASNPRAHQRQFF. CDR3 coding DNA: TGTGCCAGCAATCCCCGGGCCCATCAAAGGCAGTTCTTC.

V usage is TRBV20-1 and J usage is TRBJ2-1, with D possibly TRBD2 on 7 matching bases. Germline V CDR1 and CDR2: DFQATT, SNEGSKA (reference sequence). V was shortened by 6 bases and J by 0 bases, with 18 bases between the two germline ends. This CDR3 region has 16 residues. The CDR3 coding sequence is TGCAGTGCATCCCTTGGGGGGGCCTACTCCTACAATGAGCAGTTCTTC. Translating gives CSASLGGAYSYNEQFF.

The V and J genes are TRBV20-1 and TRBJ2-1, with TRBD2 matching 13 bases. CDR1 and CDR2 from the germline V gene are DFQATT and SNEGSKA (reference sequence). The CDR3 totals 17 residues. V gave up 0 bases and J gave up 5 bases; unmatched junction bases: 7. The CDR3 DNA reads as TGCAGTGCTAGAGATGCGCTACTAGCGGGAGGGGACAATGAGCAGTTCTTC. Its protein product is CSARDALLAGGDNEQFF.

The chain's CDR3 is CASGPGTAGQPQHF. For the CDR3, the DNA is TGTGCTAGTGGCCCCGGGACAGCAGGGCAGCCCCAGCATTTT. The chain couples TRBV12-5 to TRBJ1-5; 7 bases are shared with TRBD1. Germline CDR1 is LGHNT and CDR2 is FRNRAP. The ends lost 6 bases at V and 7 bases at J; junction bases unmatched: 9. The CDR3 totals 14 residues.

The V gene is TRBV12-3 or TRBV12-4, the J gene TRBJ1-2; D not certain. Trimming took off 3 bases at V and 8 bases at J, with 10 bases between the two ends. This CDR3 region has 12 residues. The CDR3 region is CASSFEGRGYTF. CDR3 nucleotides: TGTGCCAGCAGTTTTGAAGGCAGGGGCTACACCTTC.

Concerning this clonotype: This may be a read error: a much more frequent sequence differs by one nucleotide. The V gene is TRBV6-5, the J gene TRBJ1-2; no reliable D call. This CDR3 region has 13 residues. Germline CDR1 is MNHEY and CDR2 is SVGAGI. Trimming shortened V by 2 bases and J by 4 bases, and 8 bases separated the two germline ends. The CDR3 is CASSYGRIYGYTF. CDR3 bases: TGTGCCAGCAGTTACGGGCGGATCTATGGCTACACCTTC.

This clonotype was seen a few times. The chain uses TRBV6-5 and TRBJ1-2, with D uncertain. Trimming pared 2 bases from V and 8 bases from J, leaving 9 bases between. Germline V CDR1 and CDR2: MNHEY, SVGAGI. The CDR3 consists of 12 residues. DNA for the CDR3: TGTGCCAGCAGTTACGGGGTCGGGGGCTACACCTTC. Its translation is CASSYGVGGYTF.

This clonotype was observed a handful of times. The chain is built from TRBV6-1 and TRBJ2-3, with unresolved D. The CDR3 consists of 17 residues. V gave up 0 bases and J gave up 2 bases, with 15 bases separating them. Germline loops: CDR1 MNHNS, CDR2 SASEGT. CDR3 DNA sequence: TGTGCCAGCAGTGAAGCAGGCAGACTTACTTCCACAGATACGCAGTATTTT. Translated: CASSEAGRLTSTDTQYF.

The chain couples TRBV6-1 to TRBJ1-2, with 8 bases lining up with TRBD1. V shed 5 bases, J shed 8 bases, and the junction held 10 bases outside the gene matches. The germline V gene encodes CDR1 MNHNS and CDR2 SASEGT. The CDR3 spans 14 residues. The DNA of the CDR3 is TGTGCCAGCAGTAATCCCGGACAGGGAGGAGGCTACACCTTC. Protein sequence: CASSNPGQGGGYTF.

The chain uses TRBV4-2 and TRBJ2-3; TRBD2 aligns across 11 bases. J was trimmed by 3 bases and V by 6 bases; bases with no gene match: 8. Germline V lookup: CDR1 LGHNA, CDR2 YNFKEQ. CDR3 length: 16 residues. The CDR3 bases are TGTGCCAGCAGTCCGACCACTAGCGGGGGTACAGATACGCAGTATTTT. Its translation: CASSPTTSGGTDTQYF.

This chain uses TRBV13 with TRBJ2-3; 7 bases agree with TRBD1. This CDR3 spans 14 amino acids. J gave up 2 bases and V 8 bases, and 7 bases lay outside the gene matches. Germline assignment: CDR1 PRHDT and CDR2 FYEKMQ (reference sequence). Here the CDR3 reads CASGVTGITDTQYF. DNA of the CDR3: TGTGCCAGCGGCGTGACAGGGATCACAGATACGCAGTATTTT.

The chain recombines TRBV3-1 with TRBJ1-2, with D uncertain. The V and J ends lost 2 bases and 4 bases respectively, with 8 bases between them. The CDR3 covers 13 residues. CDR1 LGHDT and CDR2 YNNKEL come from the germline V gene (reference sequence). CDR3 amino acids: CASSQSEVYGYTF. In DNA, the CDR3 is TGTGCCAGCAGCCAAAGTGAAGTCTATGGCTACACCTTC.

This clonotype appeared a few times. The chain employs TRBV7-9 and TRBJ2-5; the match to TRBD1 covers 9 bases. This CDR3 comprises 18 residues. V gave up 0 bases and J gave up 2 bases; unmatched junction bases: 10. CDR1 and CDR2 (germline): SEHNR, FQNEAQ (reference sequence). CDR3 sequence reads: CASSLAYRTGDWQETQYF. Here the CDR3 DNA reads TGTGCCAGCAGCTTAGCGTACCGGACAGGGGATTGGCAAGAGACCCAGTACTTC.